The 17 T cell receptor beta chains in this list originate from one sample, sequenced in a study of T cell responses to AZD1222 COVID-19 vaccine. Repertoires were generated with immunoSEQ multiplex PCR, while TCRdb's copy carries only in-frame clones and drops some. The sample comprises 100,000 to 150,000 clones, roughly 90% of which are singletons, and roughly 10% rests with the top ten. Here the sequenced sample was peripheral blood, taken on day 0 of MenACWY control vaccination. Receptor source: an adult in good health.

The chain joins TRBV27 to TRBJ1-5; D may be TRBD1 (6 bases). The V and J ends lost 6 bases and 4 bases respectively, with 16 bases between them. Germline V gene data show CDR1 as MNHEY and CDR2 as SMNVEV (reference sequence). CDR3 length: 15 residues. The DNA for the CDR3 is TGTGCCAGCAGCGGCGGGGGGCCATGGAATCAGCCCCAGCATTTT. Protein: CASSGGGPWNQPQHF.

The CDR3 DNA follows: TGTGCCAGCAGCTTTCGATCCACAGATACGCAGTATTTT. Protein: CASSFRSTDTQYF. The V call is TRBV3-1 (or the pseudogene TRBV3-2), the J call TRBJ2-3; D is unclear. Trimming left V 5 bases short and J 2 bases short, with 8 bases between. Germline V lookup: CDR1 LGHDT, CDR2 YNNKEL (reference sequence). This CDR3 contains 13 residues.

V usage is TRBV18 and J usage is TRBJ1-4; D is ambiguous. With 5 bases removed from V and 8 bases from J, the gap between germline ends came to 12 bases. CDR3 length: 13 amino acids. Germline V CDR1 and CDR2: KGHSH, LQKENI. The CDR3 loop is CASSFSVREKLFF. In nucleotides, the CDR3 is TGTGCCAGCTCATTTTCGGTTAGGGAAAAACTGTTTTTT.

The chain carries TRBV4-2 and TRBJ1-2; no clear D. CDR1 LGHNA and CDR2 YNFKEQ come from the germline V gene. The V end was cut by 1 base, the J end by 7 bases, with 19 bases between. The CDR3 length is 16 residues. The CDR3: CASSQADRNGIFGYTF. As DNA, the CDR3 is TGTGCCAGCAGCCAAGCGGACCGGAATGGGATTTTTGGCTACACCTTC.

The CDR3 loop is CASSFFFAGYTF. The CDR3, as DNA: TGCGCCAGCAGCTTTTTTTTCGCGGGCTACACCTTC. The chain has TRBV5-1 and TRBJ1-2; D is undetermined. In germline, CDR1 is SGHRS, CDR2 YFSETQ. There are 12 residues in the CDR3. V was trimmed by 2 bases and J by 8 bases, leaving 10 bases between them.

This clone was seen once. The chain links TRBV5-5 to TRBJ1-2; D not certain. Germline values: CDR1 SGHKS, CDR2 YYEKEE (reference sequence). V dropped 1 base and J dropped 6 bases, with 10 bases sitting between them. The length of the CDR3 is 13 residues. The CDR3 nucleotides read TGTGCCAGCAGCTTGCTGGGGAACGATGGCTACACCTTC. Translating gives CASSLLGNDGYTF. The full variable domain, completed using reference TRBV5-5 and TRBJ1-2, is DAGVTQSPTHLIKTRGQQVTLRCSPISGHKSVSWYQQVLGQGPQFIFQYYEKEERGRGNFPDRFSARQFPNYSSELNVNALLLGDSALYLCASSLLGNDGYTFGSGTRLTVV.

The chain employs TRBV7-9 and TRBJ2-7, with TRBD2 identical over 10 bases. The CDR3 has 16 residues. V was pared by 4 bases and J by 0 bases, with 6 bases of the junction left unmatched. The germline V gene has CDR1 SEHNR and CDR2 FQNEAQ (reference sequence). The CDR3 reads CASSSTSSGSSYEQYF. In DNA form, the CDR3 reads TGTGCCAGCAGCTCCACATCTAGCGGGAGCTCCTACGAGCAGTACTTC.

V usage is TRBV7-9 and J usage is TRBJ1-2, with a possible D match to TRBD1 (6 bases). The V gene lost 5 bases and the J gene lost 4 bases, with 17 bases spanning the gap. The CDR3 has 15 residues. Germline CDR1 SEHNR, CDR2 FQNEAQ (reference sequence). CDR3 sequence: CASSTFSGTLYGYTF. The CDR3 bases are TGTGCCAGCAGCACGTTCTCCGGGACACTCTATGGCTACACCTTC. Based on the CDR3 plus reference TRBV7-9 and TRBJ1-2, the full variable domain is DTGVSQNPRHKITKRGQNVTFRCDPISEHNRLYWYRQTLGQGPEFLTYFQNEAQLEKSRLLSDRFSAERPKGSFSTLEIQRTEQGDSAMYLCASSTFSGTLYGYTFGSGTRLTVV.

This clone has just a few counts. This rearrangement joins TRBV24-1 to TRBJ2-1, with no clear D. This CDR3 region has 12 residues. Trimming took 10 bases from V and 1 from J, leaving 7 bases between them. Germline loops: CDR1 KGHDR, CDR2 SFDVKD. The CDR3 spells CATGGSYNEQFF. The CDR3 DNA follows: TGTGCCACTGGTGGTTCCTACAATGAGCAGTTCTTC.

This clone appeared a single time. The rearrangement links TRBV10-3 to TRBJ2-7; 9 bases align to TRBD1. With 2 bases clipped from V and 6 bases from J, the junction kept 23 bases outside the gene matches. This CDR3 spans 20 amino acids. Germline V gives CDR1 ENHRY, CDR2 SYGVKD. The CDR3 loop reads CAISEPRITPPGTGSPEQYF. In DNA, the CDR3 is TGTGCCATCAGTGAGCCGCGAATTACGCCACCCGGGACAGGGTCCCCCGAGCAGTACTTC.

This chain's CDR3 is CASSYGTGVFNYGYTF. DNA for the CDR3: TGTGCCAGCAGTTACGGGACAGGGGTCTTCAACTATGGCTACACCTTC. The chain couples TRBV6-2 or TRBV6-3 to TRBJ1-2; 10 bases align to TRBD1. This CDR3 has 16 residues. Germline CDR1 and CDR2: MNHEY and SVGEGT. V was clipped by 2 bases and J by 2 bases; unmatched bases: 5.

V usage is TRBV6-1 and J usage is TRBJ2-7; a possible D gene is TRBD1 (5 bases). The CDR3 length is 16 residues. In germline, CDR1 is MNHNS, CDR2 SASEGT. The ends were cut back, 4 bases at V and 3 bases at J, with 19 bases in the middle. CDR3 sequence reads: CASSVYRPPYFYEQYF. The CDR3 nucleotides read TGTGCCAGCAGTGTTTACAGGCCCCCTTACTTCTACGAGCAGTACTTC.

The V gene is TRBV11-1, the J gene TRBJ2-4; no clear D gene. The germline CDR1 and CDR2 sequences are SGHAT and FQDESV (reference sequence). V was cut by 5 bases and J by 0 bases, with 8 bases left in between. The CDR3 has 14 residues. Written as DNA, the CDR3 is TGTGCCAGCAGCCCGGCCAGAGCCAAAAACATTCAGTACTTC. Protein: CASSPARAKNIQYF.

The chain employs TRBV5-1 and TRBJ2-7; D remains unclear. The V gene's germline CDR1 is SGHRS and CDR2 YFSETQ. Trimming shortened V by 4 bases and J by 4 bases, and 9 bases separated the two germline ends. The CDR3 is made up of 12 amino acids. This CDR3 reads CASSVNRYEQYF. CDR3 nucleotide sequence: TGCGCCAGCAGCGTTAATCGGTACGAGCAGTACTTC.

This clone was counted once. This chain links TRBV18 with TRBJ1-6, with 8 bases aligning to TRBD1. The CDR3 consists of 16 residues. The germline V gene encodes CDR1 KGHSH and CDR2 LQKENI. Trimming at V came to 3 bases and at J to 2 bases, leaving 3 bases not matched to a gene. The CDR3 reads CASSPQQGAYNSPLHF. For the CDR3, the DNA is TGTGCCAGCTCACCTCAACAGGGGGCCTATAATTCACCCCTCCACTTT.

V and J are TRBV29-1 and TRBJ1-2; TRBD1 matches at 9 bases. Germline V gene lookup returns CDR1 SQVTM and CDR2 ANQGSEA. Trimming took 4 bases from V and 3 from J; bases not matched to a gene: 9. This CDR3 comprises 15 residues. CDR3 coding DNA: TGCAGCGTTGCCCCTGGGACAGGGATCGACTATGGCTACACCTTC. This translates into CSVAPGTGIDYGYTF. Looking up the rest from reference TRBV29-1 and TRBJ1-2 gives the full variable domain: SAVISQKPSRDICQRGTSLTIQCQVDSQVTMMFWYRQQPGQSLTLIATANQGSEATYESGFVIDKFPISRPNLTFSTLTVSNMSPEDSSIYLCSVAPGTGIDYGYTFGSGTRLTVV.

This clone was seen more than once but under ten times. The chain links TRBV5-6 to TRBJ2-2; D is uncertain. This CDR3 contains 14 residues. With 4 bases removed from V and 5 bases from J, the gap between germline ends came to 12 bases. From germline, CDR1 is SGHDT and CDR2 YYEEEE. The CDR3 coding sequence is TGTGCCAGCAGCCCCCGCCTAACTACCGGGGAGCTGTTTTTT. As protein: CASSPRLTTGELFF. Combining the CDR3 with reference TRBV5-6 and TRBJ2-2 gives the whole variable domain DAGVTQSPTHLIKTRGQQVTLRCSPKSGHDTVSWYQQALGQGPQFIFQYYEEEERQRGNFPDRFSGHQFPNYSSELNVNALLLGDSALYLCASSPRLTTGELFFGEGSRLTVL.